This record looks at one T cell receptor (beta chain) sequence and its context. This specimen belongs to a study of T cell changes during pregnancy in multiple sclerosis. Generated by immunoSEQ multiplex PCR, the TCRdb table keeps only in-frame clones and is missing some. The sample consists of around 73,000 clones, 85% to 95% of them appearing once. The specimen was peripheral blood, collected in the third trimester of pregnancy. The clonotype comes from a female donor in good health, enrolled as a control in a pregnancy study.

The CDR3 DNA sequence: TGCGCAGCCGGGAGTACTAGCACAGATACGCAGTATTTT. It specifies CAAGSTSTDTQYF. The chain uses TRBV29-1 and TRBJ2-3; maybe TRBD2 (6 bases). The CDR3 is 13 residues long. The germline V gene has CDR1 SQVTM and CDR2 ANQGSEA.